One sample yielded the 16 T cell receptor beta chains listed below, sequenced in a study of blood T cell repertoires in COVID-19. Assay used: immunoSEQ multiplex PCR; TCRdb lists only in-frame clones, some missing. The sample holds about 170,000 clones, approximately 91% seen once. The specimen sequenced was PBMCs or T cells enriched from blood (not recorded which). The origin of the receptors is a woman between 18 and 29 years old who had recovered from COVID-19.

The chain carries TRBV4-3 and TRBJ2-7, with 10 bases aligning to TRBD2. V dropped 0 bases and J dropped 5; count of bases not matched to a gene: 7. Germline loops: CDR1 LGHNA, CDR2 YSLEER. The CDR3 spans 16 residues. CDR3 sequence reads: CASSQDKSGRANEQYF. Written as DNA, the CDR3 is TGCGCCAGCAGCCAAGATAAAAGCGGGAGGGCCAACGAGCAGTACTTC.

This rearrangement joins TRBV28 to TRBJ2-7; the match to TRBD2 covers 10 bases. V lost 7 bases and J lost 7; bases outside the gene matches: 10. Looked up from germline, CDR1 is MDHEN and CDR2 is SYDVKM. The CDR3 contains 14 residues. CDR3 residues: CASTIAGGAGEQYF. CDR3 nucleotides: TGTGCCAGCACCATAGCGGGGGGCGCGGGTGAGCAGTACTTC.

The J gene is TRBJ1-5, the V gene TRBV5-6; weak D call: TRBD1 (5 bases). CDR1 is SGHDT, CDR2 YYEEEE, per germline. Trimming pared 0 bases from V and 6 bases from J, leaving 10 bases between. The CDR3 contains 14 residues. The CDR3 sequence is CASSLAGTTQPQHF. The CDR3 DNA sequence: TGTGCCAGCAGCTTGGCGGGGACTACTCAGCCCCAGCATTTT.

The chain carries TRBV5-4 and TRBJ2-3, with D perhaps TRBD2 (7 bases). V lost 0 bases to trimming and J lost 3 bases, with 14 bases between them. The CDR3 sequence is 16 residues long. The germline gives CDR1 SGHNT, CDR2 YYREEE (reference sequence). CDR3 bases: TGTGCCAGCAGCTTGGCCAGGGGCGGGAGAACAGATACGCAGTATTTT. Protein: CASSLARGGRTDTQYF.

The rearrangement links TRBV28 to TRBJ2-6, with D unclear. The V end was cut by 3 bases, the J end by 4 bases, with 10 bases between. CDR1 and CDR2 (germline): MDHEN, SYDVKM. This CDR3 is 15 amino acids long. The CDR3 nucleotides are TGTGCCAGCAGTTTTGGAGCGCGGGGGGCCAACGTCCTGACTTTC. Its translation: CASSFGARGANVLTF. Full variable domain (remainder filled in from reference TRBV28 and TRBJ2-6): DVKVTQSSRYLVKRTGEKVFLECVQDMDHENMFWYRQDPGLGLRLIYFSYDVKMKEKGDIPEGYSVSREKKERFSLILESASTNQTSMYLCASSFGARGANVLTFGAGSRLTVL.

The genes are TRBV28 and TRBJ2-1; 9 nucleotides match TRBD2. Per the germline V gene, CDR1 is MDHEN and CDR2 is SYDVKM. This CDR3 comprises 15 residues. The J segment lost 3 bases and the V segment lost 4 bases, leaving 4 bases of the junction unmatched. CDR3 coding DNA: TGTGCCAGCAGTTCAGGCGGGAGGGACTACAATGAGCAGTTCTTC. Translating it yields CASSSGGRDYNEQFF.

The chain recombines TRBV7-9 with TRBJ2-1; TRBD2 aligns across 7 bases. This CDR3 region has 14 residues. The germline V gene encodes CDR1 SEHNR and CDR2 FQNEAQ (reference sequence). V lost 6 bases to trimming and J lost 7 bases; unmatched junction nucleotides: 9. The CDR3 is CASRTDSGSNEQFF. The CDR3 DNA is TGTGCCAGCAGAACAGATAGCGGGTCGAATGAGCAGTTCTTC.

This chain connects TRBV5-1 to TRBJ2-2, with 8 positions matching TRBD2. V lost 4 bases, J lost 1 base, and 12 bases stayed unmatched. CDR1 SGHRS and CDR2 YFSETQ come from the germline V gene. The CDR3 consists of 18 residues. CDR3 protein: CASSPSGGGPRNTGELFF. In DNA, the CDR3 is TGCGCCAGCAGCCCGTCGGGAGGGGGGCCCAGGAACACCGGGGAGCTGTTTTTT.

This clone was observed a single time. This chain links TRBV29-1 with TRBJ2-5; 8 positions match TRBD1. V lost 4 bases and J lost 5; bases outside the gene matches: 12. CDR1 is SQVTM and CDR2 is ANQGSEA in the germline V gene. The CDR3 has 15 residues. The CDR3 loop reads CSVGSRDRRGETQYF. CDR3 nucleotide sequence: TGCAGCGTTGGCTCCCGGGACAGGCGAGGGGAGACCCAGTACTTC.

This clone has just a few counts. The CDR3 bases are TGTGCCAGCAGTTACTCGAGTTCCGCGTACTACGAGCAGTACTTC. Protein product: CASSYSSSAYYEQYF. The chain carries TRBV6-2 or TRBV6-3 and TRBJ2-7; D ambiguous. From germline, CDR1 is MNHEY and CDR2 SVGEGT. This CDR3 comprises 15 residues. V lost 0 bases to trimming and J lost 3 bases, with 12 bases between them.

The rearrangement uses TRBV3-1 (or the pseudogene TRBV3-2) and TRBJ2-1, with 9 bases lining up with TRBD2. Germline CDR1 reads LGHDT; CDR2 reads YNNKEL (reference sequence). V gave up 4 bases and J gave up 3 bases; unmatched junction bases: 1. The CDR3 is 14 residues long. This chain's CDR3 is CASSLSGSYNEQFF. In DNA form, the CDR3 reads TGTGCCAGCAGCCTTAGCGGGAGCTACAATGAGCAGTTCTTC.

This chain connects TRBV19 to TRBJ2-1; possibly TRBD1 for D (7 bases). Trimming removed 8 bases at V and 2 bases at J, with 19 bases between. The germline V gene has CDR1 LNHDA and CDR2 SQIVND (reference sequence). The CDR3 spans 16 residues. The CDR3 loop reads CASLGRGTDTYNEQFF. The CDR3 DNA reads TGTGCCAGTTTGGGACGCGGGACAGACACCTACAATGAGCAGTTCTTC.

The J gene is TRBJ1-6, the V gene TRBV27; 7 bases fit TRBD1. Per the germline V gene, CDR1 is MNHEY and CDR2 is SMNVEV (reference sequence). This CDR3 spans 15 amino acids. With 5 bases clipped from V and 10 bases from J, the junction kept 11 bases outside the gene matches. CDR3 DNA: TGTGCCAGCAGTGCAGGGGGGCTCCTGGGATCACCCCTCCACTTT. Encoded protein: CASSAGGLLGSPLHF.

The rearrangement uses TRBV13 and TRBJ1-3, with TRBD1 matching 8 bases. The CDR3 sequence is 14 residues long. Germline CDR1 is PRHDT and CDR2 is FYEKMQ (reference sequence). Trimming at V came to 6 bases and at J to 3 bases, leaving 4 bases not matched to a gene. The CDR3 sequence: CASRATGGGNTIYF. The CDR3 DNA is TGTGCCAGCAGGGCAACAGGGGGTGGAAACACCATATATTTT. The full variable domain, its missing parts supplied by reference TRBV13 and TRBJ1-3, is AAGVIQSPRHLIKEKRETATLKCYPIPRHDTVYWYQQGPGQDPQFLISFYEKMQSDKGSIPDRFSAQQFSDYHSELNMSSLELGDSALYFCASRATGGGNTIYFGEGSWLTVV.

This chain links TRBV24-1 with TRBJ2-5, with D unclear. Trimming removed 4 bases at V and 5 bases at J, with 10 bases between. Germline V gives CDR1 KGHDR, CDR2 SFDVKD. This CDR3 region has 13 residues. The CDR3 region is CATSDGAIETQYF. The CDR3 DNA follows: TGTGCCACCAGTGACGGAGCGATTGAGACCCAGTACTTC.

V is TRBV4-3 and J is TRBJ2-1; 9 bases line up with TRBD2. The CDR3 has 15 amino acids. Germline trimming cut 0 bases from V and 8 bases from J; bases unmatched to any gene: 5. Germline V CDR1 and CDR2: LGHNA, YSLEER. The CDR3 DNA reads TGCGCCAGCAGCCAAGATCTACTAGCGGGCGATGAGCAGTTCTTC. Residues: CASSQDLLAGDEQFF.